Sequencing of this T cell receptor (beta chain) was carried out in a study of spatial heterogeneity in lung cancer. Study conclusions and caveats: Mutation counts in tumors were tracked by counts of expanded intratumoral alpha and beta TCRs.

Time point: sample taken at primary tumor resection. The CDR3 runs to 16 residues. Per germline, CDR1 SGHTA and CDR2 FQGNSA. V dropped 5 bases and J dropped 9; count of bases not matched to a gene: 15. With respect to this clonotype: Antigen: not known.

From the 5' RACE reads, TCRdb called clonotypes with MiXCR, one entry per CDR3 protein. The sample has about 9,200 distinct CDR3 sequences, around 8.9% seen once; the top ten hold roughly 25%. This chain joins TRBV7-2 and TRBJ2-1; TRBD2 aligns across 8 bases. Sequencing was performed on lung tumor tissue, taken at surgery. The receptor was isolated from a male donor with early-stage non-small cell lung cancer. As DNA, the CDR3 is TGTGCCAGCAGCCCCTGGGTAGCGGGGATTGAGGGTGAGCAGTTCTTC. Translated: CASSPWVAGIEGEQFF.